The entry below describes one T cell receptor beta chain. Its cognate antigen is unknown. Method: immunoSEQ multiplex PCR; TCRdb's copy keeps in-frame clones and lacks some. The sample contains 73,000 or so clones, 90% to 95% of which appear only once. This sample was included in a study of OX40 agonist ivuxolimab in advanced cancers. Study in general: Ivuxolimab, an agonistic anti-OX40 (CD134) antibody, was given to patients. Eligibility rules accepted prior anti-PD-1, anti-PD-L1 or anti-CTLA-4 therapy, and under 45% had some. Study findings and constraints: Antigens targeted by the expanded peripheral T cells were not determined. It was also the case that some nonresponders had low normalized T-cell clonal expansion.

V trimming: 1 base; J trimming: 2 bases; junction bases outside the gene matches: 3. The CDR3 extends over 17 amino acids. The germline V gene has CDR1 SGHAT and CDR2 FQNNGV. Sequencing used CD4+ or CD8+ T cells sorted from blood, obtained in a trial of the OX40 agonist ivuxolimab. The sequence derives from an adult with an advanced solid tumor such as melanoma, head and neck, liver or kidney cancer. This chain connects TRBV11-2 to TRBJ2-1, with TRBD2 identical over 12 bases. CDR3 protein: CASSLGLAGGPYNEQFF. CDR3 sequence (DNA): TGTGCCAGCAGCTTAGGTCTAGCGGGAGGGCCCTACAATGAGCAGTTCTTC.